This entry lists 9 T cell receptor beta chains sequenced from one sample in a study of T cells after yellow fever vaccination. TCRdb redid the calling of the 5' RACE reads with MiXCR, one entry per CDR3 protein. The data hold more than 350,000 distinct CDR3 sequences, with around a tenth observed a single time. The sample was PBMCs, taken on the day of the first yellow fever vaccination. These receptors came from a young man who received the YFV17D yellow fever vaccine.

This clonotype has at least ten counts. This sequence joins TRBV28 and TRBJ1-6; no firm D call. The V end was cut by 1 base, the J end by 0 bases, with 13 bases between. CDR3 size: 18 residues. The V gene's germline CDR1 is MDHEN and CDR2 SYDVKM. The CDR3 loop is CASSLSRFLSSYNSPLHF. As DNA, the CDR3 is TGTGCCAGCAGTTTATCCCGGTTTCTGAGCTCCTATAATTCACCCCTCCACTTT. The full variable domain, completed using reference TRBV28 and TRBJ1-6, is DVKVTQSSRYLVKRTGEKVFLECVQDMDHENMFWYRQDPGLGLRLIYFSYDVKMKEKGDIPEGYSVSREKKERFSLILESASTNQTSMYLCASSLSRFLSSYNSPLHFGNGTRLTVT.

This clonotype was observed many times. The rearrangement uses TRBV29-1 and TRBJ1-1; D ambiguous. The CDR3 is made up of 13 amino acids. V was clipped by 3 bases and J by 2 bases, with 10 bases between them. Germline CDR1 reads SQVTM; CDR2 reads ANQGSEA. This CDR3 is CSVESQANTEAFF. Written as DNA, the CDR3 is TGCAGCGTTGAGTCCCAGGCTAACACTGAAGCTTTCTTT.

The chain couples TRBV5-1 to TRBJ1-2; 8 bases agree with TRBD1. V was pared by 4 bases and J by 4 bases, with 21 bases of the junction left unmatched. The CDR3 is 19 amino acids. The germline V gene encodes CDR1 SGHRS and CDR2 YFSETQ. The CDR3 DNA is TGCGCCAGCAGCACCTCCACCGGACAGGGCATTGCCCCTACCTATGGCTACACCTTC. Protein: CASSTSTGQGIAPTYGYTF.

In this sample, this clonotype turned up many times. The J gene is TRBJ1-1, the V gene TRBV3-1; a weak D match, TRBD1 (5 bases). Germline loops: CDR1 LGHDT, CDR2 YNNKEL (reference sequence). Between the trimmed V and J ends, which lost 3 bases and 7 bases, there was a span of 6 bases. This CDR3 is built from 11 residues. The CDR3 DNA sequence: TGTGCCAGCAGCCAGGGACGTGAAGCTTTCTTT. This gives the protein CASSQGREAFF.

This chain connects TRBV10-3 to TRBJ2-1; maybe TRBD1 (5 bases). The germline CDR1 and CDR2 sequences are ENHRY and SYGVKD. V shed 6 bases and J shed 0 bases, with 9 bases lying between them. The CDR3 has 14 amino acids. CDR3 region: CAISQGGSYNEQFF. DNA of the CDR3: TGTGCCATCAGCCAGGGTGGCTCCTACAATGAGCAGTTCTTC.

The genes are TRBV7-2 and TRBJ1-2, with TRBD1 matching over 8 bases. V dropped 4 bases and J dropped 4; count of bases not matched to a gene: 11. This CDR3 contains 16 residues. Germline V gene data show CDR1 as SGHTA and CDR2 as FQGNSA. CDR3: CASSSRLGQGAYGYTF. The CDR3 coding sequence is TGTGCCAGCAGCTCAAGACTAGGGCAGGGGGCCTATGGCTACACCTTC.

The chain combines TRBV14 with TRBJ2-3, with D possibly TRBD1 on 5 matching bases. Germline loops: CDR1 SGHDN, CDR2 FVKESK. This CDR3 has 16 amino acids. Trimming removed 3 bases from V and 6 bases from J, with 19 bases in between. CDR3 sequence: CASSQYRKQAADTQYF. The CDR3 coding sequence is TGTGCCAGCAGCCAGTACAGGAAGCAAGCAGCGGATACGCAGTATTTT.

V usage is TRBV6-5 and J usage is TRBJ2-7; 7 bases are shared with TRBD1. The CDR3 runs 14 residues. The V and J ends lost 4 bases and 2 bases, in that order; junction bases with no gene match: 5. Germline lookup yields CDR1 MNHEY and CDR2 SVGAGI. CDR3 sequence: CASSSRTGTYEQYV. The CDR3 DNA follows: TGTGCCAGCAGTTCCCGGACAGGAACCTACGAGCAGTACGTC.

The gene calls are TRBV15 and TRBJ2-7; D unclear. The CDR3 consists of 14 residues. CDR1 is LNHNV, CDR2 YYDKDF, per germline (reference sequence). V was trimmed by 0 bases and J by 2 bases, leaving 8 bases between them. The CDR3 spells CATSRDQVTYEQYF. CDR3 DNA sequence: TGTGCCACCAGCAGAGATCAGGTAACCTACGAGCAGTACTTC.